The 8 T cell receptor beta chains reported below all come from one sample, sequenced in a study of blood T cell repertoires in COVID-19. Clones were read by immunoSEQ multiplex PCR, and TCRdb kept only the in-frame ones, dropping some. This table holds tens of thousands of clones, 85% to 90% found once. The sample consisted of peripheral blood. The source is a man aged 70 or older with acute or convalescent COVID-19.

This clone came up once. The V gene is TRBV29-1, the J gene TRBJ1-5, with D unresolved. Germline V gene data show CDR1 as SQVTM and CDR2 as ANQGSEA. V was clipped by 0 bases and J by 3 bases, with 6 bases between them. This CDR3 is built from 13 residues. This chain's CDR3 is CSVEEEPNQPQHF. The CDR3 DNA reads TGCAGCGTTGAAGAAGAGCCCAATCAGCCCCAGCATTTT.

CDR3 sequence reads: CASRDTSGQETQYF. For the CDR3, the DNA is TGCGCCAGCAGGGACACTAGCGGCCAAGAGACCCAGTACTTC. This rearrangement joins TRBV5-1 to TRBJ2-5; 8 bases are a match to TRBD2. Trimming cost V 5 bases and J 1 base; bases outside gene matches: 4. Germline V gene lookup returns CDR1 SGHRS and CDR2 YFSETQ. The CDR3 totals 14 residues.

The V gene is TRBV3-1 (or the pseudogene TRBV3-2), the J gene TRBJ2-7; D call uncertain. The V and J ends lost 1 base and 5 bases respectively, with 3 bases between them. Germline lookup yields CDR1 LGHDT and CDR2 YNNKEL (reference sequence). CDR3 length equals 11 residues. CDR3 region: CASSQVNEQYF. CDR3 nucleotides: TGTGCCAGCAGCCAAGTAAACGAGCAGTACTTC.

The CDR3 loop reads CASSQDLAEAFF. For the CDR3, the DNA is TGTGCCAGCAGCCAGGATCTCGCTGAAGCTTTCTTT. The genes are TRBV6-6 and TRBJ1-1; D call uncertain. Trimming cost V 6 bases and J 6 bases, with 11 bases left between them. Germline-derived CDR1 and CDR2 are MNHNY and SVGAGI (reference sequence). The CDR3 length is 12 residues.

In its sample, this clone was seen once. The CDR3 sequence is CASSLEWRGEQYF. Here the CDR3 DNA reads TGCGCCAGCAGCTTGGAATGGCGAGGCGAGCAGTACTTC. The chain joins TRBV5-1 to TRBJ2-7, with unresolved D. The CDR3 sequence is 13 residues long. Germline CDR1 and CDR2: SGHRS and YFSETQ. V lost 0 bases to trimming and J lost 6 bases, with 10 bases between them. The variable domain in full, completed from reference TRBV5-1 and TRBJ2-7, reads KAGVTQTPRYLIKTRGQQVTLSCSPISGHRSVSWYQQTPGQGLQFLFEYFSETQRNKGNFPGRFSGRQFSNSRSEMNVSTLELGDSALYLCASSLEWRGEQYFGPGTRLTVT.

This chain uses TRBV6-6 with TRBJ2-7; perhaps TRBD1 as D (6 bases). V shed 6 bases and J shed 1 base, with 10 bases lying between them. Germline values: CDR1 MNHNY, CDR2 SVGAGI (reference sequence). There are 13 residues in the CDR3. DNA for the CDR3: TGTGCCAGCAGAGAACAGGGTTCCTACGAGCAGTACTTC. The encoded protein is CASREQGSYEQYF.

This chain uses TRBV28 with TRBJ2-3; 11 bases line up with TRBD1. Germline lookup yields CDR1 MDHEN and CDR2 SYDVKM. V was clipped by 6 bases and J by 3 bases; unmatched bases: 5. This CDR3 contains 15 residues. The CDR3 nucleotides are TGTGCCAGCAGCTGGGGACAGGGGGGGACAGATACGCAGTATTTT. It encodes CASSWGQGGTDTQYF.

This chain links TRBV3-1 (or the pseudogene TRBV3-2) with TRBJ2-5; no clear D. This CDR3 is 14 amino acids long. Between the trimmed V and J ends, which lost 1 base and 4 bases, there was a span of 10 bases. Germline loops: CDR1 LGHDT, CDR2 YNNKEL (reference sequence). The CDR3 DNA is TGTGCCAGCAGCCAAGTAGTCGATGGAGAGACCCAGTACTTC. Amino acids: CASSQVVDGETQYF.